This paragraph covers one TCR beta chain sequence. Its antigen remains unknown. The PCR was carried out with 60 Vbeta primers and 13 Jbeta primers. Sequencing was performed with immunoSEQ multiplex PCR; in TCRdb, only in-frame clones are kept and a portion is missing. Of 90,000 or so clones in the sample, 80% were seen once. Germline CDR1 and CDR2: SGHDT and YYEEEE. CDR3 length: 17 residues. V lost 2 bases to trimming and J lost 4 bases; unmatched junction nucleotides: 9. These data originate in a study of cytomegalovirus exposure and HLA in healthy donors. Study findings and constraints: Listed as cytomegalovirus-associated were 164 TCR beta chains.

Source material: PBMCs. This TCR came from a woman aged 45 to 65 in good health and CMV-seropositive. The V call is TRBV5-6, the J call TRBJ2-6, with TRBD2 identical over 7 bases. The CDR3 DNA follows: TGTGCCAGCAGCTTTGGGGCAGGGAGGGCGGGGGCCAACGTCCTGACTTTC. Protein: CASSFGAGRAGANVLTF.